The source of this TCR beta chain is a study of T cell repertoires in cytomegalovirus infection. Study at large: Used in the study were CMV epitopes, some recently identified and HLA-C-restricted, others well-studied and HLA-B-restricted.

A word on this clonotype: The antigen remains unidentified.

In TCRdb, the reads were re-called with MiXCR into one record per CDR3 protein. This table holds 300,000 to 400,000 distinct CDR3 sequences, just under 30% found once. The sample here was cultured PBMCs, taken from culture after CMV antigen stimulation. The TCR sequence derives from a human donor in good health (CMV status not recorded). Some clones in this sample may be carry-over from other donors' samples.

The CDR3 spells CASSIKEGRAQPQHF. CDR3 DNA: TGTGCCAGTAGTATAAAGGAGGGGCGGGCCCAGCCCCAGCATTTT. The gene calls are TRBV19 and TRBJ1-5; a weak D match, TRBD1 (5 bases). The CDR3 runs to 15 residues. Germline V gene sequence: CDR1 LNHDA, CDR2 SQIVND (reference sequence). Trimming cost V 2 bases and J 7 bases, with 15 bases left between them. Full variable domain (missing parts from reference TRBV19 and TRBJ1-5): DGGITQSPKYLFRKEGQNVTLSCEQNLNHDAMYWYRQDPGQGLRLIYYSQIVNDFQKGDIAEGYSVSREKKESFPLTVTSAQKNPTAFYLCASSIKEGRAQPQHFGDGTRLSIL.